This T cell receptor (beta chain) was recorded in a study of cytotoxic CD8 clonotypes in ibrutinib-treated CLL. Repertoires were generated with immunoSEQ multiplex PCR, while TCRdb's copy carries only in-frame clones and drops some. Here the sample spans over 100,000 clones, around 85% being singletons. Only one count was recorded for this clone. The sequence derives from a human donor with chronic lymphocytic leukemia. The source was PBMCs, collected after 24 months of ibrutinib treatment.

CDR3 DNA: TGTGCCATCAGTGAGTCACTAGCGGGAGGGTACGAGCAGTACTTC. The encoded protein is CAISESLAGGYEQYF. V and J are TRBV10-3 and TRBJ2-7; TRBD2 aligns across 13 bases. The V segment lost 0 bases and the J segment 4 bases; nucleotides outside the gene matches: 0. Germline assignment: CDR1 ENHRY and CDR2 SYGVKD. The CDR3 runs 15 residues.